One and the same sample provided the 24 T cell receptor beta chains below, sequenced in a study of molecular identifiers for immune sequencing clone quantification. MiXCR, applied by TCRdb to the PCR reads, yields one record per CDR3 protein. The sample contains 100,000 or so distinct CDR3 sequences, roughly a third of which appear only once. The sequenced material came from naive CD8+ T cells from blood, with Jurkat cell RNA spiked in. The subset is: FACS-sorted CD8+CD4-CCR7+CD45RA+ naive T cells. The receptors come from a human donor in good health. Some libraries in this study had Jurkat cell RNA spiked in.

This clonotype was observed many times. The J gene is TRBJ2-7, the V gene TRBV23-1; no clear D. TRBV23-1 is known as an ORF, though its function is uncertain. Trimming shortened V by 4 bases and J by 7 bases, and 5 bases separated the two germline ends. The CDR3 contains 10 residues. The CDR3 bases are TGCGCCAGCAGTCGGTCGGAGCAGTACTTC. Translated, it gives CASSRSEQYF.

A single count supports this clonotype. It may be a read error: a sequence one base away is much more abundant. CDR3 nucleotides: TGTGCCAGCAGTGTAGTGAGCGATACGCAGTATTTT. Amino acids: CASSVVSDTQYF. This chain uses TRBV2 with TRBJ2-3; unclear D gene. The CDR3 has 12 residues. Trimming removed 4 bases from V and 6 bases from J, with 8 bases in between. Per the germline V gene, CDR1 is SNHLY and CDR2 is FYNNEI. The full variable domain, completed using reference TRBV2 and TRBJ2-3, is EPEVTQTPSHQVTQMGQEVILRCVPISNHLYFYWYRQILGQKVEFLVSFYNNEISEKSEIFDDQFSVERPDGSNFTLKIRSTKLEDSAMYFCASSVVSDTQYFGPGTRLTVL.

The table lists this clonotype with a count of one. The chain joins TRBV27 to TRBJ2-3; D not certain. V dropped 2 bases and J dropped 4 bases, with 10 bases sitting between them. The CDR3 contains 14 residues. The germline V gene encodes CDR1 MNHEY and CDR2 SMNVEV (reference sequence). The DNA of the CDR3 is TGTGCCAGCAGTTTAGGCACCTACGCAGATACGCAGTATTTT. Encoded protein: CASSLGTYADTQYF.

To note about this clonotype: The missing conserved phenylalanine or tryptophan at the end of this CDR3 makes a read error likely. V gene TRBV11-2 combines with J gene TRBJ2-7; possible D gene TRBD1, 5 bases. Germline V gene data show CDR1 as SGHAT and CDR2 as FQNNGV. The CDR3 is 13 amino acids. Trimming left V 5 bases short and J 2 bases short, with 10 bases between. CDR3 nucleotides: TGTGCCAGCAGCCCTGGACAAGCCTACGAGCAGTACATC. Translated, it gives CASSPGQAYEQYI.

As regards this clonotype: The junction differs from germline at one of its ends, possibly a read error. This chain links TRBV7-8 with TRBJ1-4; D gene uncertain. CDR1 and CDR2 from the germline V gene are SGHVS and FQNEAQ. This CDR3 is built from 14 residues. The CDR3 DNA reads as TGTGCCAGCAGCCGGGGAGGCGGGTCAGAAAAACAGTTTTTT. Translated, it gives CASSRGGGSEKQFF.

Concerning this clonotype itself: The conserved final phenylalanine or tryptophan is absent from the CDR3, which likely points to a read error. The chain uses TRBV9 and TRBJ2-5; no clear D gene. Trimming pared 5 bases from V and 0 bases from J, leaving 2 bases between. From germline, CDR1 is SGDLS and CDR2 YYNGEE. This CDR3 spans 11 amino acids. This chain's CDR3 is CASSDQETQYI. The CDR3, as DNA: TGTGCCAGCAGTGACCAAGAGACCCAGTACATC.

This clonotype was counted ten times or more. The gene calls are TRBV7-8 and TRBJ2-3; 7 bases agree with TRBD1. V shed 1 base, J shed 2 bases, and the junction held 9 bases outside the gene matches. CDR1 and CDR2 (germline): SGHVS, FQNEAQ. The CDR3 contains 17 residues. The CDR3 nucleotides are TGTGCCAGCAGCTTAGGGCCTGGGACAGCCTTCACAGATACGCAGTATTTT. As protein: CASSLGPGTAFTDTQYF.

This sequence joins TRBV4-3 and TRBJ2-5, with D possibly matching TRBD2 (6 bases). Germline assignment: CDR1 LGHNA and CDR2 YSLEER. The length of the CDR3 is 15 residues. Between the trimmed V and J ends, which lost 1 base and 5 bases, there was a span of 14 bases. The DNA of the CDR3 is TGCGCCAGCAGCCAAGGAGTCGGAGGGAGGGAGACCCAGTACTTC. Its translation is CASSQGVGGRETQYF.

This clonotype appeared many times. The rearrangement links TRBV21-1 to TRBJ2-3; the table's D call, TRBD2, has no DNA check behind it. TRBV21-1 is described as a pseudogene. The CDR3 sequence is 14 residues long. The CDR3, as DNA: TGTGCCAGCCGTTTAAGCGGGAGTGTTGGTACGCAGTATTTT. Protein product: CASRLSGSVGTQYF.

The gene calls are TRBV11-2 and TRBJ2-5, with unresolved D. Germline CDR1 reads SGHAT; CDR2 reads FQNNGV. The V gene lost 8 bases and the J gene lost 6 bases, with 13 bases spanning the gap. This CDR3 is built from 12 residues. CDR3 in amino acids: CASRPGRKTQYF. CDR3 sequence (DNA): TGTGCCAGCCGCCCCGGCCGAAAGACCCAGTACTTC. Supplemented by reference TRBV11-2 and TRBJ2-5, the full variable domain reads EAGVAQSPRYKIIEKRQSVAFWCNPISGHATLYWYQQILGQGPKLLIQFQNNGVVDDSQLPKDRFSAERLKGVDSTLKIQPAKLEDSAVYLCASRPGRKTQYFGPGTRLLVL.

As concerns this clonotype: Possible read error: a much larger clone is one base away. The chain has TRBV28 and TRBJ1-5; D unresolved. This CDR3 has 14 residues. Germline CDR1 and CDR2: MDHEN and SYDVKM. This CDR3 is CASSLLVSNQPQLF. CDR3 nucleotides: TGTGCCAGCAGTTTGTTGGTCTCGAATCAGCCCCAGCTTTTT.

The rearrangement links TRBV6-5 to TRBJ2-5, with TRBD2 matching over 8 bases. Germline V gene data show CDR1 as MNHEY and CDR2 as SVGAGI. The CDR3 loop spans 13 amino acids. V gave up 2 bases and J gave up 5 bases; unmatched junction bases: 1. CDR3 loop: CASSYRGGETQYF. The CDR3 region has the DNA TGTGCCAGCAGTTACCGGGGGGGGGAGACCCAGTACTTC.

This clonotype was seen ten or more times. The chain combines TRBV6-6 with TRBJ2-3; D is possibly TRBD1 (5 bases). Between the trimmed V and J ends, which lost 4 bases and 2 bases, there was a span of 10 bases. CDR3 length: 14 residues. The germline V gene encodes CDR1 MNHNY and CDR2 SVGAGI (reference sequence). CDR3 nucleotides: TGTGCCAGCAGTTTGACAGCCAACACAGATACGCAGTATTTT. This sequence encodes CASSLTANTDTQYF.

The rearrangement joins TRBV7-2 to TRBJ2-5; maybe TRBD2 (6 bases). V was trimmed by 2 bases and J by 9 bases, leaving 19 bases between them. The CDR3 is made up of 15 amino acids. Germline-derived CDR1 and CDR2 are SGHTA and FQGNSA. In nucleotides, the CDR3 is TGTGCCAGCAGCTTAAGTCCGGGGGAAGCGGAGCCCCAGTACTTC. It specifies CASSLSPGEAEPQYF.

The sample holds many counts of this clonotype. The CDR3 protein is CASSKQGWGYGYTF. CDR3 sequence (DNA): TGTGCCAGCAGCAAACAGGGATGGGGCTATGGCTACACCTTC. The J gene is TRBJ1-2, the V gene TRBV7-9; tentatively, D is TRBD1 (6 bases). The V gene lost 5 bases and the J gene lost 4 bases, with 14 bases spanning the gap. Germline CDR1 is SEHNR and CDR2 is FQNEAQ (reference sequence). The CDR3 sequence is 14 residues long.

In this sample, this clonotype turned up a few times. The genes are TRBV7-2 and TRBJ2-1, with a tentative D call TRBD1 (6 bases). V lost 2 bases and J 4 bases, leaving 9 bases between the germline ends. This CDR3 has 14 residues. Germline CDR1 SGHTA, CDR2 FQGNSA. CDR3 in amino acids: CASSLKGQYNEQFF. The CDR3 DNA reads TGTGCCAGCAGCTTAAAGGGACAATACAATGAGCAGTTCTTC.

Note on this clonotype: This may arise from a read error, as a much more abundant clone is one base away. This chain links TRBV7-2 with TRBJ2-7; TRBD2 matches at 11 bases. The J segment lost 4 bases and the V segment lost 8 bases, leaving 7 bases of the junction unmatched. This CDR3 spans 14 amino acids. Germline assignment: CDR1 SGHTA and CDR2 FQGNSA. The CDR3 bases are TGTGCCAGCGGCCCCGGGACTAGCGGTTACGAGCAGTACTTC. The encoded protein is CASGPGTSGYEQYF.

V gene TRBV6-5 combines with J gene TRBJ2-3; D possibly corresponds to TRBD2 (5 bases). The CDR3 consists of 17 residues. The V gene's germline CDR1 is MNHEY and CDR2 SVGAGI. The V end was cut by 6 bases, the J end by 2 bases, with 21 bases between. The CDR3 nucleotides are TGTGCCAGCAGCCCCGACGTGACGGGAAGGGACACAGATACGCAGTATTTT. Translation gives CASSPDVTGRDTDTQYF.

In its sample, this clonotype was seen many times. The chain joins TRBV2 to TRBJ2-3; D unresolved. The CDR3 has 16 amino acids. The V end lost 6 bases, the J end lost 1 base, and 17 bases lay between the germline ends. The germline CDR1 and CDR2 sequences are SNHLY and FYNNEI. This chain's CDR3 is CASSPRTGPGTDTQYF. The CDR3 bases are TGTGCCAGCAGCCCTCGCACCGGGCCTGGCACAGATACGCAGTATTTT. Supplemented by reference TRBV2 and TRBJ2-3, the full variable domain reads EPEVTQTPSHQVTQMGQEVILRCVPISNHLYFYWYRQILGQKVEFLVSFYNNEISEKSEIFDDQFSVERPDGSNFTLKIRSTKLEDSAMYFCASSPRTGPGTDTQYFGPGTRLTVL.

This clonotype was recorded at least ten times. This CDR3 reads CASSALGQRRGQPQHF. CDR3 sequence (DNA): TGTGCCAGCAGTGCGTTGGGACAGAGAAGGGGTCAGCCCCAGCATTTT. The V call is TRBV6-1, the J call TRBJ1-5; TRBD1 agrees at 7 bases. The trim removed 4 bases at V and 6 bases at J, leaving 12 bases unmatched. Germline V gene sequence: CDR1 MNHNS, CDR2 SASEGT. There are 16 residues in the CDR3.

Note on this clonotype: Being one base from a much bigger clone, this may be a read error. The V gene is TRBV9, the J gene TRBJ1-1; D gene ambiguous. The CDR3 has 13 residues. Germline CDR1 SGDLS, CDR2 YYNGEE. V lost 2 bases to trimming and J lost 3 bases, with 8 bases between them. This CDR3 reads CASSVRVDTEAFF. CDR3 DNA sequence: TGTGCCAGCAGCGTGAGGGTGGACACTGAAGCTTTCTTT.

The gene calls are TRBV7-8 and TRBJ2-2; TRBD1 is a possible D gene (6 bases). The CDR3 has 15 residues. Germline lookup yields CDR1 SGHVS and CDR2 FQNEAQ. The germline V and J ends were trimmed by 7 bases and 0 bases, with 12 bases remaining between them. The CDR3 coding sequence is TGTGCCAGCACCCCTCGGACAGCGAACACCGGGGAGCTGTTTTTT. This codes for CASTPRTANTGELFF.

This clonotype was seen at least ten times. The J gene is TRBJ2-5, the V gene TRBV29-1; 9 positions match TRBD1. The CDR3 runs to 14 residues. Germline CDR1 is SQVTM and CDR2 is ANQGSEA. V was pared by 1 base and J by 4 bases, with 4 bases of the junction left unmatched. CDR3 DNA: TGCAGCGTTGAAGGGACAGGGGTTAGAGAGACCCAGTACTTC. Amino acids: CSVEGTGVRETQYF.

The V call is TRBV5-6, the J call TRBJ1-5, with a tentative D call TRBD1 (5 bases). Trimming left V 4 bases short and J 11 bases short, with 13 bases between. This CDR3 spans 12 amino acids. CDR1 is SGHDT and CDR2 is YYEEEE in the germline V gene. The chain's CDR3 is CASSRGRQTQHF. The CDR3 bases are TGTGCCAGCAGCAGGGGAAGACAGACCCAGCATTTT. Supplemented by reference TRBV5-6 and TRBJ1-5, the full variable domain reads DAGVTQSPTHLIKTRGQQVTLRCSPKSGHDTVSWYQQALGQGPQFIFQYYEEEERQRGNFPDRFSGHQFPNYSSELNVNALLLGDSALYLCASSRGRQTQHFGDGTRLSIL.